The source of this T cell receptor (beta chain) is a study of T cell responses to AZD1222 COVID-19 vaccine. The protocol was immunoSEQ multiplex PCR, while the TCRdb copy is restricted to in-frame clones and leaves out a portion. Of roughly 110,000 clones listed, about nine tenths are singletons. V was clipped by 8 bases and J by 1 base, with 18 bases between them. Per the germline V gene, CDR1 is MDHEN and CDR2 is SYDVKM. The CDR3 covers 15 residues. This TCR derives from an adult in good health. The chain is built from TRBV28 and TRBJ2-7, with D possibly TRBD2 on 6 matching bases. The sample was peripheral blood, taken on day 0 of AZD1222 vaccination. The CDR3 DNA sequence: TGTGCCAGCTCCTTTTCGGGCGGGAAGTCCTACGAGCAGTACTTC. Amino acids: CASSFSGGKSYEQYF.